The next 15 T cell receptor beta chains were all read from a single sample in a study of T cell responses to AZD1222 COVID-19 vaccine. TCRdb's copy holds only in-frame clones and misses some; the assay was immunoSEQ multiplex PCR. Among about 110,000 clones, 80% to 95% were seen once, and the ten largest hold 1% to 1.5%. The sample here was peripheral blood, taken on day 0 of AZD1222 vaccination. Every receptor here comes from an adult in good health.

The V gene is TRBV9, the J gene TRBJ1-6, with D possibly matching TRBD1 (5 bases). The CDR3 is made up of 15 amino acids. The ends were cut back, 0 bases at V and 9 bases at J, with 13 bases in the middle. Germline assignment: CDR1 SGDLS and CDR2 YYNGEE. In DNA form, the CDR3 reads TGTGCCAGCAGCGTAGGACGCGGGGACGGTTCACCCCTCCACTTT. Translated, it gives CASSVGRGDGSPLHF.

A few counts support this clone. This chain uses TRBV29-1 with TRBJ1-1; D not resolved. The V end was cut by 6 bases, the J end by 2 bases, with 13 bases between. Germline-derived CDR1 and CDR2 are SQVTM and ANQGSEA. The CDR3 loop spans 13 amino acids. In DNA, the CDR3 is TGCAGCGTGAGGACGTTCGCAAACACTGAAGCTTTCTTT. Translation gives CSVRTFANTEAFF.

The rearrangement links TRBV2 to TRBJ1-6, with no clear D. The ends were cut back, 6 bases at V and 5 bases at J, with 14 bases in the middle. The CDR3 covers 15 residues. CDR1 and CDR2 from the germline V gene are SNHLY and FYNNEI. The CDR3 region is CASRVTYKHNSPLHF. The CDR3 coding sequence is TGTGCCAGCAGGGTAACCTACAAACATAATTCACCCCTCCACTTT.

This clone appeared a few times. This CDR3 is CASSLHSGRAFNEQFF. Here the CDR3 DNA reads TGTGCCAGCAGTTTGCATAGCGGGAGGGCTTTCAATGAGCAGTTCTTC. The chain employs TRBV28 and TRBJ2-1; the match to TRBD2 covers 11 bases. The germline V gene encodes CDR1 MDHEN and CDR2 SYDVKM. J lost 6 bases, V lost 3 bases, and 7 bases had no gene match. The CDR3 extends over 16 amino acids.

The gene calls are TRBV7-2 and TRBJ2-5; TRBD2 might be the D (7 bases). Germline V lookup: CDR1 SGHTA, CDR2 FQGNSA. This CDR3 contains 16 residues. With 1 base removed from V and 5 bases from J, the gap between germline ends came to 17 bases. The CDR3 sequence is CASSLELSGGAETQYF. Written as DNA, the CDR3 is TGTGCCAGCAGCTTAGAGTTATCGGGGGGCGCGGAGACCCAGTACTTC.

The chain employs TRBV6-5 and TRBJ1-3; no firm D call. The CDR3 contains 15 residues. Germline V gives CDR1 MNHEY, CDR2 SVGAGI. V lost 7 bases and J 0 bases, leaving 13 bases between the germline ends. The CDR3 sequence is CASTTDGASGNTIYF. In nucleotides, the CDR3 is TGTGCCAGCACCACGGACGGAGCCTCTGGAAACACCATATATTTT.

The genes are TRBV19 and TRBJ1-5, with D maybe TRBD1 (5 bases). V lost 3 bases and J lost 7, with 13 bases in between. The CDR3 is 14 residues long. Germline CDR1 LNHDA, CDR2 SQIVND (reference sequence). Here the CDR3 DNA reads TGTGCCAGTAGTATCGGGGCAGGGAGACAGCCCCAGCATTTT. Translating it yields CASSIGAGRQPQHF.

The chain links TRBV3-1 (or the pseudogene TRBV3-2) to TRBJ2-6, with D perhaps TRBD1 or TRBD2 (6 bases each). V was pared by 7 bases and J by 1 base, with 11 bases between. The CDR3 has 15 amino acids. CDR1 and CDR2 (germline): LGHDT, YNNKEL (reference sequence). CDR3 in DNA: TGTGCCAGCAATCAGGGGAGGTCTGGGGCCAACGTCCTGACTTTC. Its translation is CASNQGRSGANVLTF.

The chain is built from TRBV29-1 and TRBJ2-7; the D is unclear. CDR3 length equals 11 residues. Deletions cut 1 base from V and 4 bases from J, with 5 bases between. Germline V gives CDR1 SQVTM, CDR2 ANQGSEA. The CDR3 region is CSVEVEYEQYF. CDR3 DNA: TGCAGCGTTGAAGTTGAATACGAGCAGTACTTC.

The chain uses TRBV7-6 and TRBJ2-2; perhaps TRBD1 as D (5 bases). Germline V gene data show CDR1 as SGHVS and CDR2 as FNYEAQ. With 5 bases removed from V and 4 bases from J, the gap between germline ends came to 11 bases. This CDR3 is built from 14 residues. Here the CDR3 DNA reads TGTGCCAGCAGCCTCGACAGAGTCACCGGGGAGCTGTTTTTT. As protein: CASSLDRVTGELFF.

This chain uses TRBV30 with TRBJ1-3; maybe TRBD1 (6 bases). V lost 8 bases and J 0 bases, leaving 11 bases between the germline ends. The CDR3 runs 13 residues. Germline V gene data show CDR1 as GTSNPN and CDR2 as SVGIG (reference sequence). CDR3 loop: CARGLPSGNTIYF. The DNA for the CDR3 is TGTGCCCGGGGGCTCCCCTCTGGAAACACCATATATTTT.

The V and J genes are TRBV19 and TRBJ1-6; D may be TRBD1 (5 bases). CDR1 and CDR2 from the germline V gene are LNHDA and SQIVND (reference sequence). The germline V and J ends were trimmed by 6 bases and 6 bases, with 12 bases remaining between them. The CDR3 contains 14 residues. CDR3 DNA sequence: TGTGCCAGTAGCCCGACAGTAATTAATTCACCCCTCCACTTT. This encodes CASSPTVINSPLHF.

The DNA for the CDR3 is TGTGCCACCAGTGACGACGAAGGATTCGAGCGGACAGATACGCAGTATTTT. Translation gives CATSDDEGFERTDTQYF. The gene calls are TRBV24-1 and TRBJ2-3, with D possibly being TRBD2 (5 bases). Trimming took 4 bases from V and 3 from J, leaving 19 bases between them. The length of the CDR3 is 17 residues. Germline V gene lookup returns CDR1 KGHDR and CDR2 SFDVKD.

The rearrangement joins TRBV29-1 to TRBJ2-1; 8 nucleotides match TRBD2. J was trimmed by 4 bases and V by 6 bases; bases with no gene match: 8. The CDR3 runs to 14 residues. Germline CDR1 is SQVTM and CDR2 is ANQGSEA. The CDR3 DNA reads as TGCAGCGTGGTGCGTTTAGCGGGGTACAATGAGCAGTTCTTC. It translates to CSVVRLAGYNEQFF.

This chain joins TRBV9 and TRBJ2-3; 9 bases agree with TRBD1. The length of the CDR3 is 16 residues. J lost 5 bases, V lost 0 bases, and 7 bases had no gene match. From germline, CDR1 is SGDLS and CDR2 YYNGEE. CDR3 DNA: TGTGCCAGCAGCGTAGAGGGACAGGGAGTTAAAGATACGCAGTATTTT. Amino acid sequence: CASSVEGQGVKDTQYF.